A single sample gave rise to the 31 T cell receptor beta chains below, sequenced in a study of monozygotic twins with inflammatory bowel disease. TCRdb processed the 5' RACE reads again and assigns one entry to each CDR3 protein, with no DNA. This repertoire comprises approximately 400,000 distinct CDR3 sequences; its ten largest clones make up approximately 2.3%. The sequenced material came from blood. The source of these receptors is a human donor with ulcerative colitis or Crohn's disease, or a healthy co-twin of an affected twin (not recorded which).

The chain uses TRBV7-6 and TRBJ2-3; TCRdb's D call of TRBD1 is untestable without DNA. Germline values: CDR1 SGHVS, CDR2 FNYEAQ. This CDR3 has 17 residues. The CDR3 loop is CASSLVGTGEFTDTQYF.

The J gene is TRBJ1-2, the V gene TRBV18. This CDR3 is built from 13 residues. Germline V gene lookup returns CDR1 KGHSH and CDR2 LQKENI. CDR3: CASSPTKNDGYTF.

The chain joins TRBV15 to TRBJ2-5; the TCRdb call, TRBD2, lacks DNA for checking. Germline V gene data show CDR1 as LNHNV and CDR2 as YYDKDF (reference sequence). CDR3 size: 13 residues. The CDR3 spells CATSNRGVGTQYF. Using reference TRBV15 and TRBJ2-5 for the parts outside the CDR3, the full variable domain is DAMVIQNPRYQVTQFGKPVTLSCSQTLNHNVMYWYQQKSSQAPKLLFHYYDKDFNNEADTPDNFQSRRPNTSFCFLDIRSPGLGDTAMYLCATSNRGVGTQYFGPGTRLLVL.

The chain recombines TRBV6-1 with TRBJ2-2. CDR1 and CDR2 (germline): MNHNS, SASEGT. The CDR3 has 16 residues. This CDR3 reads CASSEWAGTNTGELFF.

This CDR3 reads CASSLYGSWGYTF. This chain links TRBV27 with TRBJ1-2. The length of the CDR3 is 13 residues. Per germline, CDR1 MNHEY and CDR2 SMNVEV (reference sequence).

The V and J genes are TRBV7-2 and TRBJ2-3; TCRdb selects TRBD2, and the lack of DNA leaves this call unchecked. The CDR3 runs 16 residues. Germline-derived CDR1 and CDR2 are SGHTA and FQGNSA. The CDR3 reads CASSLGVAKSTDTQYF.

The rearrangement links TRBV20-1 to TRBJ2-7; the TRBD1 assignment by TCRdb is unverifiable without DNA. The germline V gene encodes CDR1 DFQATT and CDR2 SNEGSKA (reference sequence). This CDR3 has 14 residues. The CDR3 sequence is CSATDRVDPYEQYF.

V and J are TRBV7-2 and TRBJ2-6. The germline CDR1 and CDR2 sequences are SGHTA and FQGNSA. The CDR3 has 13 residues. CDR3 protein: CASKYSGANVLTF.

V gene TRBV4-1 combines with J gene TRBJ2-5. Germline CDR1 MGHRA, CDR2 YSYEKL. The CDR3 length is 16 residues. Here the CDR3 reads CASSQAPSPVGETQYF.

This chain connects TRBV20-1 to TRBJ1-2. This CDR3 has 12 residues. Germline V gene sequence: CDR1 DFQATT, CDR2 SNEGSKA (reference sequence). CDR3 sequence: CSASGSNYGYTF.

V gene TRBV28 combines with J gene TRBJ1-5. The CDR3 length is 12 residues. The V gene's germline CDR1 is MDHEN and CDR2 SYDVKM. CDR3 loop: CAVQEVNQPQHF.

V usage is TRBV4-1 and J usage is TRBJ2-1. The germline V gene encodes CDR1 MGHRA and CDR2 YSYEKL. This CDR3 is 14 amino acids long. Here the CDR3 reads CASSQGINLDEQFF.

The chain employs TRBV2 and TRBJ1-6; with no DNA, the TCRdb D assignment of TRBD1 cannot be verified. This CDR3 region has 15 residues. Germline V lookup: CDR1 SNHLY, CDR2 FYNNEI. The CDR3 sequence is CASQRTGANNSPLHF.

The rearrangement joins TRBV5-1 to TRBJ1-2; TCRdb selects TRBD1, and the lack of DNA leaves this call unchecked. The germline CDR1 and CDR2 sequences are SGHRS and YFSETQ. The CDR3 totals 15 residues. CDR3 sequence reads: CASSNGQGADYGYTF.

The genes are TRBV4-1 and TRBJ2-2; TCRdb indicates TRBD2, and absent DNA this call remains unverified. There are 16 residues in the CDR3. Per germline, CDR1 MGHRA and CDR2 YSYEKL. The CDR3 loop reads CASSHTGASNTGELFF.

V usage is TRBV5-1 and J usage is TRBJ1-6. The length of the CDR3 is 13 residues. Germline CDR1 reads SGHRS; CDR2 reads YFSETQ. The CDR3 reads CASSIDSTSPLHF.

The chain uses TRBV6-1 and TRBJ2-5; the D call of TRBD2 rests on TCRdb alone, since no DNA is present to check it. Germline V CDR1 and CDR2: MNHNS, SASEGT. The CDR3 covers 13 residues. Here the CDR3 reads CASRGLATETQYF.

This sequence joins TRBV2 and TRBJ2-1. The CDR3 is 15 residues long. Germline CDR1 is SNHLY and CDR2 is FYNNEI. The CDR3 sequence is CASSVLTIPNNEQFF.

The V and J genes are TRBV6-1 and TRBJ2-7; the TRBD1 assignment by TCRdb is unverifiable without DNA. Per germline, CDR1 MNHNS and CDR2 SASEGT. The CDR3 is made up of 13 amino acids. The CDR3 here is CASSWTGAYEQYF.

The V gene is TRBV5-1, the J gene TRBJ1-2; checking the TCRdb D call of TRBD1 is not possible without DNA. CDR3 length: 15 residues. CDR1 and CDR2 from the germline V gene are SGHRS and YFSETQ. The CDR3 sequence is CASSPGRGYDYGYTF.

The chain employs TRBV7-2 and TRBJ2-2; TCRdb names TRBD2, which stays unverified in the absence of DNA. The CDR3 is 17 residues long. Germline V lookup: CDR1 SGHTA, CDR2 FQGNSA. CDR3 in amino acids: CASRRTSGSMATGELFF.

The rearrangement uses TRBV19 and TRBJ1-1; the TRBD1 assignment by TCRdb is unverifiable without DNA. The CDR3 has 15 residues. CDR1 and CDR2 (germline): LNHDA, SQIVND (reference sequence). The CDR3 loop is CASSEPPGQGREAFF.

The chain couples TRBV7-9 to TRBJ2-2; the TRBD1 assignment by TCRdb is unverifiable without DNA. Germline CDR1 SEHNR, CDR2 FQNEAQ (reference sequence). The CDR3 consists of 15 residues. This CDR3 reads CASSPSGGDTGELFF. The full variable domain, completed using reference TRBV7-9 and TRBJ2-2, is DTGVSQNPRHKITKRGQNVTFRCDPISEHNRLYWYRQTLGQGPEFLTYFQNEAQLEKSRLLSDRFSAERPKGSFSTLEIQRTEQGDSAMYLCASSPSGGDTGELFFGEGSRLTVL.

The V and J genes are TRBV10-2 and TRBJ2-7; TCRdb indicates TRBD1, and absent DNA this call remains unverified. CDR3 size: 15 residues. From germline, CDR1 is WSHSY and CDR2 SAAADI. CDR3 region: CASSETRQGADEQYF.

This sequence joins TRBV10-1 and TRBJ2-5. Germline loops: CDR1 WNHNN, CDR2 SYGVQD (reference sequence). The CDR3 has 13 amino acids. CDR3 residues: CASSESARETQYF.

The genes are TRBV27 and TRBJ2-5; TCRdb's D call, TRBD1, is unchecked because there is no DNA. The CDR3 totals 16 residues. CDR1 is MNHEY and CDR2 is SMNVEV in the germline V gene (reference sequence). The CDR3 loop is CASSSSQAPRGETQYF.

J is TRBJ2-1 and V is TRBV19; TCRdb selects TRBD2, and the lack of DNA leaves this call unchecked. CDR1 and CDR2 (germline): LNHDA, SQIVND (reference sequence). The CDR3 is 14 residues long. The CDR3: CASSTLGSRGEQFF.

The gene calls are TRBV6-2 or TRBV6-3 and TRBJ1-1; TCRdb designates TRBD1, a call that cannot be tested without DNA. CDR1 and CDR2 from the germline V gene are MNHEY and SVGEGT. This CDR3 comprises 16 residues. The CDR3 protein is CASSSYPGTDNTEAFF.

The rearrangement links TRBV4-2 to TRBJ2-3; TCRdb proposes TRBD2, but this gene call is untestable without DNA. CDR1 and CDR2 (germline): LGHNA, YNFKEQ. The CDR3 has 16 residues. CDR3 residues: CASSQGGGAGWDTQYF.

The chain has TRBV6-4 and TRBJ2-7; TCRdb outputs TRBD2, but without DNA this stays unchecked. Germline loops: CDR1 MRHNA, CDR2 SNTAGT. CDR3 length: 21 residues. This chain's CDR3 is CASSDSLGKLAGGHATYEQYF.

The chain is built from TRBV10-3 and TRBJ1-5; no DNA is available, so the TRBD1 call from TCRdb remains unchecked. The V gene's germline CDR1 is ENHRY and CDR2 SYGVKD. CDR3 length: 13 amino acids. The chain's CDR3 is CAISTPGNQPQHF.